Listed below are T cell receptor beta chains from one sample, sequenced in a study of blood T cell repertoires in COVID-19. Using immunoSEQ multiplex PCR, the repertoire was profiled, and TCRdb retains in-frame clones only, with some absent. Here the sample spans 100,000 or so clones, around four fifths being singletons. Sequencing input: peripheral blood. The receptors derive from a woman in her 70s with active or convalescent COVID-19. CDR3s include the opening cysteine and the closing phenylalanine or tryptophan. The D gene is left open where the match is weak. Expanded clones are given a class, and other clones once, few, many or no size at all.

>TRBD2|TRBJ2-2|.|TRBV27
CATQGGGGLTGELFF
TGTGCCACCCAAGGCGGGGGTGGCTTAACCGGGGAGCTGTTTTTT
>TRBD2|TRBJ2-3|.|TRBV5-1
CASSPLQRGVTDTQYF
TGCGCCAGCAGCCCGCTACAGCGGGGGGTCACAGATACGCAGTATTTT
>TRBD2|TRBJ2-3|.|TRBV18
CASSPGGLADDTQYF
TGTGCCAGCTCACCAGGCGGACTAGCGGACGATACGCAGTATTTT
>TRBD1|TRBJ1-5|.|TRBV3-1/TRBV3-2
CASRDRGLQPQHF
TGTGCCAGCAGGGACAGGGGTCTTCAGCCCCAGCATTTT
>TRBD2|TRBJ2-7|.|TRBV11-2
CASRLAGGYEQYF
TGTGCCAGCAGGTTAGCGGGGGGCTACGAGCAGTACTTC
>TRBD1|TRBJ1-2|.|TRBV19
CASSRRGVYGYTF
TGTGCCAGTAGTCGCAGGGGGGTCTATGGCTACACCTTC
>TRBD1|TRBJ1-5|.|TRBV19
CASSTRGTGLNQPQHF
TGTGCCAGTAGTACACGCGGGACAGGACTCAATCAGCCCCAGCATTTT
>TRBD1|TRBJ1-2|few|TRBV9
CASSTQPTGTYGYTF
TGTGCCAGCAGCACACAACCGACAGGGACCTATGGCTACACCTTC
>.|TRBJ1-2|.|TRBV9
CASSGGVLQGYGYTF
TGTGCCAGCAGCGGGGGAGTACTCCAGGGGTATGGCTACACCTTC
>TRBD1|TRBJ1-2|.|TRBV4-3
CASSQRTGGDYGYTF
TGCGCCAGCAGCCAGCGGACAGGGGGGGACTATGGCTACACCTTC
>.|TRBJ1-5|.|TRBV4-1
CASSQEGGVSREPQHF
TGCGCCAGCAGCCAAGAAGGGGGGGTCTCTCGGGAGCCCCAGCATTTT
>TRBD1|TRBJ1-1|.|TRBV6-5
CASNHRGRPDTEAFF
TGTGCCAGCAACCACAGGGGGCGCCCAGACACTGAAGCTTTCTTT
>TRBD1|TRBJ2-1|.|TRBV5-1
CASSLGQGDGEQFF
TGCGCCAGCAGCTTGGGACAGGGGGACGGTGAGCAGTTCTTC
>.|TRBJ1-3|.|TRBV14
CASSRSGSGNTIYF
TGTGCCAGCAGCCGATCCGGCTCTGGAAACACCATATATTTT
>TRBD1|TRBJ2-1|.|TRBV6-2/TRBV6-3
CASSWDSYNEQFF
TGTGCCAGCAGTTGGGACAGCTACAATGAGCAGTTCTTC
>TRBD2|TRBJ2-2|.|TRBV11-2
CASRLAGPGELFF
TGTGCCAGCAGACTAGCGGGGCCCGGGGAGCTGTTTTTT
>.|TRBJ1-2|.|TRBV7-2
CASYEWENYGYTF
TGTGCCAGCTATGAATGGGAGAACTATGGCTACACCTTC
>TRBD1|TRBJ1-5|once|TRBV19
CASSIERGRQPQHF
TGTGCCAGTAGTATTGAAAGGGGGCGTCAGCCCCAGCATTTT
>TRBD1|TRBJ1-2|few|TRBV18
CASSGQGVDGYTF
TGTGCCAGCTCAGGACAGGGGGTGGATGGCTACACCTTC
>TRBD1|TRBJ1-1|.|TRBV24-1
CATSDDARTGTLKAFF
TGTGCCACCAGTGATGACGCTCGGACAGGGACGTTGAAAGCTTTCTTT
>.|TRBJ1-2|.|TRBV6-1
CASSEEGRQIFYGYTF
TGTGCCAGCAGTGAAGAAGGGCGACAGATTTTCTATGGCTACACCTTC
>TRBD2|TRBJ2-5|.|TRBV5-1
CASRIAGGPRETQYF
TGCGCCAGCAGGATAGCGGGGGGGCCCAGGGAGACCCAGTACTTC
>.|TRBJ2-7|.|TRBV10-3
CAISESFSYEQYF
TGTGCCATCAGTGAGTCTTTCAGTTACGAGCAGTACTTC
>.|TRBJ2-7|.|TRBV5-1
CASSLGTGNYEQYF
TGCGCCAGCAGCTTAGGGACTGGGAACTACGAGCAGTACTTC
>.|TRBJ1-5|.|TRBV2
CASSELNQPQHF
TGTGCCAGCAGTGAACTTAATCAGCCCCAGCATTTT
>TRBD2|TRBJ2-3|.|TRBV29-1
CSVGAGTSGGTTSTDTQYF
TGCAGCGTGGGGGCCGGGACTAGCGGGGGAACGACTAGCACAGATACGCAGTATTTT
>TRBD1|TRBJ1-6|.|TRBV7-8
CASSLTGRSPLHF
TGTGCCAGCAGCTTGACAGGGAGGTCACCCCTCCACTTT
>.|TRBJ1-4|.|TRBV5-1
CASSLDGTIVYDEKLFF
TGCGCCAGCAGCCTAGACGGGACAATAGTCTACGATGAAAAACTGTTTTTT
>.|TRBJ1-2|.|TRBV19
CASSIGQGGGYTF
TGTGCCAGTAGTATCGGGCAGGGAGGCGGCTACACCTTC
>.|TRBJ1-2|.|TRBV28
CASRYRAGYTF
TGTGCCAGCAGGTACAGGGCCGGCTACACCTTC
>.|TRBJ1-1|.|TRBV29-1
CSSNQGSTEAFF
TGCAGCTCAAATCAGGGGAGCACTGAAGCTTTCTTT